The 6 T cell receptor beta chains listed next were all sequenced from one sample in a study of blood T cell repertoires in COVID-19 (dated by TCRdb to 2020 to 2021). Library construction relied on the immunoSEQ multiplex PCR assay. TCRdb limited this immuneACCESS table to in-frame rearrangements with V and J called. A share of clones is missing; checked studies link under half to unresolved V genes, and the rest is unexplained. The table for this sample lists more than 60,000 clones; less than 90% of them were counted only once. The ten largest clones add up to around 6% of the sample. Source material: peripheral blood. These receptors all stem from a man aged 80 or over with COVID-19, enrolled during active disease.

V usage is TRBV19 and J usage is TRBJ1-5; possible D gene TRBD1, 5 bases. The germline V gene encodes CDR1 LNHDA and CDR2 SQIVND (reference sequence). Trimming pared 7 bases from V and 4 bases from J, leaving 11 bases between. This CDR3 comprises 13 residues. The chain's CDR3 is CASNPSGNQPQHF. The CDR3 DNA is TGTGCCAGTAACCCGTCAGGGAATCAGCCCCAGCATTTT.

This sequence joins TRBV15 and TRBJ1-4; D is ambiguous. The germline gives CDR1 LNHNV, CDR2 YYDKDF (reference sequence). The germline V and J ends were trimmed by 0 bases and 8 bases, with 10 bases remaining between them. This CDR3 is built from 14 residues. The CDR3 coding sequence is TGTGCCACCAGCAGAGATATCGGCGGGGAAAAACTGTTTTTT. Translating it yields CATSRDIGGEKLFF.

This clone was seen just once. V and J are TRBV15 and TRBJ2-7; 7 positions agree with TRBD2. Per the germline V gene, CDR1 is LNHNV and CDR2 is YYDKDF (reference sequence). The CDR3 sequence is 15 residues long. Trimming took 0 bases from V and 0 from J; bases not matched to a gene: 2. CDR3 loop: CATSREGGSSYEQYF. Written as DNA, the CDR3 is TGTGCCACCAGCAGAGAGGGGGGGAGCTCCTACGAGCAGTACTTC.

V and J are TRBV6-2 or TRBV6-3 and TRBJ1-2; TRBD1 is a possible D gene (5 bases). The germline gives CDR1 MNHEY, CDR2 SVGEGT. CDR3 length: 15 residues. Trimming left V 1 base short and J 5 bases short, with 14 bases between. The CDR3 sequence is CASSYWDPGDYGYTF. As DNA, the CDR3 is TGTGCCAGCAGTTACTGGGACCCGGGGGATTATGGCTACACCTTC.

The chain links TRBV2 to TRBJ2-7; D uncertain. Germline CDR1 and CDR2: SNHLY and FYNNEI. V was shortened by 3 bases and J by 3 bases, with 6 bases between the two germline ends. CDR3 size: 12 residues. DNA of the CDR3: TGTGCCAGCAGTGATTCCATCTACGAGCAGTACTTC. This translates into CASSDSIYEQYF.

CDR3 in amino acids: CASSLGRDGELFF. CDR3 coding DNA: TGCGCCAGCAGCTTGGGCAGGGACGGGGAGCTGTTTTTT. This chain connects TRBV5-1 to TRBJ2-2; tentatively, D is TRBD1 (5 bases). V lost 0 bases and J 7 bases, leaving 7 bases between the germline ends. Germline-derived CDR1 and CDR2 are SGHRS and YFSETQ. This CDR3 is built from 13 residues.